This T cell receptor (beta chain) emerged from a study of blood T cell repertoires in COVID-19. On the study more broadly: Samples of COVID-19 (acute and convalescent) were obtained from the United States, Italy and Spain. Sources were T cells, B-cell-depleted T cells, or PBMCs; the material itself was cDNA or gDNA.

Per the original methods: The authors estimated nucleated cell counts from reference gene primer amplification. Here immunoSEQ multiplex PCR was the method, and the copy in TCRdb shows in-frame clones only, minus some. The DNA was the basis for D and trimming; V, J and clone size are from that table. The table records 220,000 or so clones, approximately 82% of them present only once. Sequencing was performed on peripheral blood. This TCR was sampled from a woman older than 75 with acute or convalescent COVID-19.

CDR3 protein: CASSQSGGTPQHF. In nucleotides, the CDR3 is TGTGCCAGCAGCCAAAGCGGGGGGACTCCCCAGCATTTT. The chain carries TRBV7-2 and TRBJ1-5; D possibly corresponds to TRBD1 (5 bases). Trimming removed 5 bases at V and 10 bases at J, with 15 bases between. Germline V CDR1 and CDR2: SGHTA, FQGNSA. The CDR3 is 13 amino acids.